The sequence of this T cell receptor beta chain was determined in a study of Tregs in tolerant kidney transplant recipients. Produced via immunoSEQ multiplex PCR; TCRdb's table is partial and in-frame only. Its table lists 48,000 or so clones. The sample here was CD4+ T cells from blood, taken before the transplant. The receptor comes from a human donor who received a combined kidney and bone marrow transplant.

The CDR3 DNA, read in part, is TGTGCCAGTAAGGGACAGGGGGGTAATAGCAATCAGCCC. It specifies CASKGQGGNSNQP. The entire CDR3 reads CASKGQGGNSNQPQHF. This chain joins TRBV19 and TRBJ1-5, with 11 bases aligning to TRBD1. Read coverage stops 3 residues before the CDR3 terminus; the germline J gene supplies the remainder. The V and J ends lost 7 bases and 0 bases, in that order; junction bases with no gene match: 5. CDR1 is LNHDA, CDR2 SQIVND, per germline (reference sequence). This CDR3 region has 16 residues.